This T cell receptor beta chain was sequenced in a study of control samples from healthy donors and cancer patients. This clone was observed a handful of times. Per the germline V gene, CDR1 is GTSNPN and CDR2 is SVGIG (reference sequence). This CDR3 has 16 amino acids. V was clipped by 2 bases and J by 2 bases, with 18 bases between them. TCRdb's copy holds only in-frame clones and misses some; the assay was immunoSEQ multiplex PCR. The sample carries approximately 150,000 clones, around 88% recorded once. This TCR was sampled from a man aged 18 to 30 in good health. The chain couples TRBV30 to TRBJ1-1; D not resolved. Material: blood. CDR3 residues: CAWSKKGINRNTEAFF. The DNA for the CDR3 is TGTGCCTGGAGTAAAAAGGGAATAAACAGAAACACTGAAGCTTTCTTT.